This TCR beta chain was profiled in a study of blood T cell repertoires in COVID-19. Background on the study: Samples representing acute and convalescent COVID-19 were sourced from the United States, Italy and Spain. T cells, B-cell-depleted T cells, or PBMCs supplied cDNA or gDNA.

The V and J ends lost 5 bases and 0 bases respectively, with 13 bases between them. Germline CDR1 reads SGHTA; CDR2 reads FQGNSA. The CDR3 is 16 residues long. Generated by immunoSEQ multiplex PCR, the TCRdb table keeps only in-frame clones and is missing some. The table includes 65,000 or so clones, roughly four fifths detected once. The specimen sequenced was peripheral blood. The rearrangement uses TRBV7-2 and TRBJ2-2, with TRBD2 as a possible D gene (5 bases). The receptor's source is a woman aged 45 to 65 with active or convalescent COVID-19. CDR3 nucleotides: TGTGCCAGCAGCCTCTACCACGGGACGAACACCGGGGAGCTGTTTTTT. It translates to CASSLYHGTNTGELFF.